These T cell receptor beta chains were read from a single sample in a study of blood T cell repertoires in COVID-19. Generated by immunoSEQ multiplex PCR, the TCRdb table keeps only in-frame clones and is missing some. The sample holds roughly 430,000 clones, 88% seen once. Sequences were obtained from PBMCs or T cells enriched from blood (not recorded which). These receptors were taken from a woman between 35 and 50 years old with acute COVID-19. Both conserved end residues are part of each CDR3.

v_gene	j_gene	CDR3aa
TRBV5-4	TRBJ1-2	CASSPADRVSYGYTF
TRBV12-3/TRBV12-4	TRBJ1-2	CASSLQGLGGYTF
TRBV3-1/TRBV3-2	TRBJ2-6	CASSQRQGRYSGANVLTF
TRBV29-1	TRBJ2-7	CSVEDPAGKGDEQYF
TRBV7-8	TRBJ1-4	CASSFRQDGEKLFF
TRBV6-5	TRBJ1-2	CASSRGQPSNYGYTF
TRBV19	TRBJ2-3	CASHPGQGHPDTQYF
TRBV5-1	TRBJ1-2	CASSLARQGADSNYGYTF
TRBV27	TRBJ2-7	CASSTGASYEQYF
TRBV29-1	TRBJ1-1	CSVEGAGNTEAFF
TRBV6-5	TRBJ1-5	CASSRGGADQPQHF
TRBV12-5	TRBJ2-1	CASGSLTSGGYNEQFF
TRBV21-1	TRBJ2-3	CASSNDSGGPTDTQYF
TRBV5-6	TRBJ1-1	CASSLGQGEAFF
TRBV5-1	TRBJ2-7	CASSLRQSSYEQYF
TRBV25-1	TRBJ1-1	CASRLGGTEAFF
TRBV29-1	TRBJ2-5	CSIRGGAVETQYF
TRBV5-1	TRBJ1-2	CASSSGTGGLANYGYTF
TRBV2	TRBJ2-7	CASSANDRAVAEQYF
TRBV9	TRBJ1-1	CASSVVGQGRSTEAFF
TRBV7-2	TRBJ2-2	CASSLADVVAGGPGTGELFF
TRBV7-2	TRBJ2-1	CASSLDPGGGGNEQFF
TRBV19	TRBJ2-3	CASSLASPPDTQYF
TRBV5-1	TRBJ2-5	CASSVSGGETQYF
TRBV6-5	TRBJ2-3	CASSLPAGLSTDTQYF
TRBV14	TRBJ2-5	CASSQGAPGLAVLMWETQYF
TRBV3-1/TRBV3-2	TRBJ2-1	CASSQGDRGLGNEQFF
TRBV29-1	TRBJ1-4	CSALGQGGEKLFF
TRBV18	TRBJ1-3	CASEGVAGNTIYF
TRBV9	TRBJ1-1	CASSVGGLGSNTEAFF
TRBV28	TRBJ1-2	CASSSGPPGTGGGYTF
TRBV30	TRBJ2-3	CAWLTYSQPGAGSDTQYF
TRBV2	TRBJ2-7	CASTGGGYEQYF
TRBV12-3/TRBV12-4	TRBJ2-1	CASSPSGEQFF
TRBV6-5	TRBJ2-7	CASSYGDRGHEQYF
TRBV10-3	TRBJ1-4	CAIRGQGASEKLFF
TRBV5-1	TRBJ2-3	CASRTGLVDTQYF
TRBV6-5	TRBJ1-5	CASSYRQYNQPQHF
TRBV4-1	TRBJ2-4	CASSQDRGTQKNIQYF
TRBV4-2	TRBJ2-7	CASSQDRLAGSYEQYF
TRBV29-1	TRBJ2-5	CSVEATGREETQYF
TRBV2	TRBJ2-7	CASSAKRPSGPYEQYF
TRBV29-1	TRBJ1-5	CSVGSGNQPQHF
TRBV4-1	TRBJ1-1	CASSHPPTRTEAFF
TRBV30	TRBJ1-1	CAWRVTGANTEAFF
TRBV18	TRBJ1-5	CASSPGASNQPQHF
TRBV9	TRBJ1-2	CASSPRGQGADGYTF
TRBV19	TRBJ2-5	CASSSTAVETQYF
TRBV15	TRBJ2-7	CATSGQGVHEQYF
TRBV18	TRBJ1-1	CASSPRLGGLDTEAFF
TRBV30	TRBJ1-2	CAWGQRRVANYGYTF
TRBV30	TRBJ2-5	CAWSPFRAGGLQTQYF
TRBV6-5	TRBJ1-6	CASNRQGRHSPLHF
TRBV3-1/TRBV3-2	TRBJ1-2	CASSQDVLGYTF
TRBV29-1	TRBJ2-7	CSAPWDRGPSYEQYF
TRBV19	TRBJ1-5	CASKSQAGNQPQHF
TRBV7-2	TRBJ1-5	CASSQARNQPQHF